Listed here are 22 T cell receptor beta chains from one sample, sequenced in a study of blood T cell repertoires in COVID-19. TCRdb keeps only in-frame clones here, not all; method: immunoSEQ multiplex PCR. This table holds about 350,000 clones, less than 90% found once. The sample taken for sequencing was PBMCs or T cells enriched from blood (not recorded which). These receptors originate from a woman in her twenties or thirties who had recovered from COVID-19.

The chain has TRBV5-1 and TRBJ1-2; 7 bases fit TRBD1. Germline V gives CDR1 SGHRS, CDR2 YFSETQ. CDR3 size: 13 residues. V lost 2 bases and J lost 6; bases outside the gene matches: 4. The CDR3: CASSFTGADGYTF. In DNA form, the CDR3 reads TGCGCCAGCAGCTTTACAGGGGCGGATGGCTACACCTTC.

The chain has TRBV5-6 and TRBJ2-5, with a weak D call TRBD1 (5 bases). CDR1 is SGHDT, CDR2 YYEEEE, per germline. The CDR3 totals 16 residues. V shed 4 bases and J shed 3 bases, with 19 bases lying between them. CDR3 in DNA: TGTGCCAGCAGCCCTGGAGTTAGGGGAAGAAAAGAGACCCAGTACTTC. This encodes CASSPGVRGRKETQYF.

This chain joins TRBV4-1 and TRBJ2-7, with 10 bases aligning to TRBD2. CDR3 size: 15 residues. The germline CDR1 and CDR2 sequences are MGHRA and YSYEKL. V shed 4 bases and J 2 bases; nucleotides not matched to a gene: 5. DNA for the CDR3: TGCGCCAGCAGCCTTGGGACTAGCGAGGCCTACGAGCAGTACTTC. It translates to CASSLGTSEAYEQYF.

The V call is TRBV5-1, the J call TRBJ2-7, with 10 bases aligning to TRBD1. The V gene's germline CDR1 is SGHRS and CDR2 YFSETQ. The trim removed 0 bases at V and 2 bases at J, leaving 2 bases unmatched. CDR3 length: 15 amino acids. Here the CDR3 DNA reads TGCGCCAGCAGCTTGGAAGGACAGGGGGCCTACGAGCAGTACTTC. It specifies CASSLEGQGAYEQYF. Looking up the rest from reference TRBV5-1 and TRBJ2-7 gives the full variable domain: KAGVTQTPRYLIKTRGQQVTLSCSPISGHRSVSWYQQTPGQGLQFLFEYFSETQRNKGNFPGRFSGRQFSNSRSEMNVSTLELGDSALYLCASSLEGQGAYEQYFGPGTRLTVT.

The chain links TRBV5-1 to TRBJ1-2; weak D call: TRBD1 (6 bases). Trimming removed 3 bases from V and 5 bases from J, with 17 bases in between. The germline CDR1 and CDR2 sequences are SGHRS and YFSETQ. The length of the CDR3 is 15 residues. As DNA, the CDR3 is TGCGCCAGCAGCTCCCGGGACAAGGGCCCTTATGGCTACACCTTC. Translation gives CASSSRDKGPYGYTF.

V usage is TRBV7-2 and J usage is TRBJ1-2; D is ambiguous. Trimming cost V 2 bases and J 3 bases, with 10 bases left between them. CDR1 and CDR2 (germline): SGHTA, FQGNSA. The CDR3 has 14 residues. CDR3 protein: CASSLLAADYGYTF. CDR3 DNA: TGTGCCAGCAGCTTATTGGCCGCGGACTATGGCTACACCTTC.

This chain links TRBV4-3 with TRBJ2-7; 8 bases match TRBD2. V shed 0 bases and J 7 bases; nucleotides not matched to a gene: 8. Germline V gives CDR1 LGHNA, CDR2 YSLEER. The CDR3 is 15 residues long. CDR3 protein: CASSQEGGGLGEQYF. The CDR3 DNA sequence: TGCGCCAGCAGCCAAGAGGGCGGGGGGCTCGGGGAGCAGTACTTC.

The J gene is TRBJ1-2, the V gene TRBV24-1; 8 bases line up with TRBD1. With 4 bases clipped from V and 3 bases from J, the junction kept 3 bases outside the gene matches. Per germline, CDR1 KGHDR and CDR2 SFDVKD. The CDR3 consists of 14 residues. The CDR3 loop reads CATSDPTGDYGYTF. The CDR3, as DNA: TGTGCCACCAGTGACCCGACAGGGGACTATGGCTACACCTTC.

The J gene is TRBJ2-3, the V gene TRBV7-2, with 11 bases matching TRBD2. J gave up 1 base and V 1 base, and 4 bases lay outside the gene matches. This CDR3 region has 17 residues. In germline, CDR1 is SGHTA, CDR2 FQGNSA. This CDR3 reads CASSLVGTSGGTDTQYF. The CDR3 region has the DNA TGTGCCAGCAGCTTAGTCGGGACTAGCGGAGGCACAGATACGCAGTATTTT.

The V call is TRBV3-1 (or the pseudogene TRBV3-2), the J call TRBJ2-7, with D possibly being TRBD2 (6 bases). The germline V and J ends were trimmed by 4 bases and 7 bases, with 20 bases remaining between them. Germline loops: CDR1 LGHDT, CDR2 YNNKEL (reference sequence). The length of the CDR3 is 15 residues. CDR3 amino acids: CASSRSGSSGREQYF. In DNA form, the CDR3 reads TGTGCCAGCAGCCGGAGTGGAAGTTCGGGGAGGGAGCAGTACTTC.

To note about this clone: Other DNA sequences of this sample code for an identical CDR3. The rearrangement joins TRBV5-1 to TRBJ2-7, with 10 nucleotides matching TRBD1. The CDR3 runs 14 residues. Germline CDR1 and CDR2: SGHRS and YFSETQ. With V trimmed by 5 bases and J by 2 bases, 4 bases remained unmatched. The CDR3 region is CASSRGQGTYEQYF. The DNA for the CDR3 is TGCGCCAGCAGTCGGGGACAGGGGACCTACGAGCAGTACTTC. The entire variable domain, with the rest obtained from reference TRBV5-1 and TRBJ2-7, is as follows: KAGVTQTPRYLIKTRGQQVTLSCSPISGHRSVSWYQQTPGQGLQFLFEYFSETQRNKGNFPGRFSGRQFSNSRSEMNVSTLELGDSALYLCASSRGQGTYEQYFGPGTRLTVT.

The V and J genes are TRBV9 and TRBJ1-2, with TRBD1 identical over 10 bases. The junction had 13 bases not matched to a gene; V was cut back by 4 bases and J by 4 bases. The CDR3 has 17 residues. CDR1 is SGDLS, CDR2 YYNGEE, per germline. The CDR3 sequence: CASSPNPGTGAGYGYTF. The DNA of the CDR3 is TGTGCCAGCAGCCCAAATCCCGGGACAGGGGCCGGCTATGGCTACACCTTC. The complete variable domain, with remaining parts taken from reference TRBV9 and TRBJ1-2, reads DSGVTQTPKHLITATGQRVTLRCSPRSGDLSVYWYQQSLDQGLQFLIQYYNGEERAKGNILERFSAQQFPDLHSELNLSSLELGDSALYFCASSPNPGTGAGYGYTFGSGTRLTVV.

This chain links TRBV4-1 with TRBJ1-2; 7 positions agree with TRBD1. The CDR3 contains 15 residues. Germline trimming cut 1 base from V and 2 bases from J; bases unmatched to any gene: 4. Germline V gene sequence: CDR1 MGHRA, CDR2 YSYEKL. CDR3 sequence: CASSQVGGPNYGYTF. Written as DNA, the CDR3 is TGCGCCAGCAGCCAAGTAGGGGGCCCCAACTATGGCTACACCTTC.

The chain couples TRBV3-1 (or the pseudogene TRBV3-2) to TRBJ1-2; 8 nucleotides agree with TRBD1. Germline values: CDR1 LGHDT, CDR2 YNNKEL (reference sequence). The CDR3 consists of 14 residues. Trimming took 3 bases from V and 8 from J; bases not matched to a gene: 8. DNA for the CDR3: TGTGCCAGCAGCCAGGGACAGGTCGTTAACGGCTACACCTTC. It translates to CASSQGQVVNGYTF.

This rearrangement joins TRBV15 to TRBJ1-4; 7 bases agree with TRBD1. Per the germline V gene, CDR1 is LNHNV and CDR2 is YYDKDF (reference sequence). The CDR3 has 15 residues. With V trimmed by 1 base and J by 7 bases, 6 bases remained unmatched. The CDR3 DNA follows: TGTGCCACCAGCAGAGTTAGGGGGCAGGGTGAAAAACTGTTTTTT. This gives the protein CATSRVRGQGEKLFF.

The V gene is TRBV7-9, the J gene TRBJ2-7; 8 bases are shared with TRBD1. V gave up 1 base and J gave up 2 bases; unmatched junction bases: 7. This CDR3 contains 16 residues. The germline V gene encodes CDR1 SEHNR and CDR2 FQNEAQ (reference sequence). CDR3 loop: CASSLGSSDRAYEQYF. The CDR3 DNA is TGTGCCAGCAGCTTAGGCTCATCGGACAGGGCCTACGAGCAGTACTTC.

The V call is TRBV2, the J call TRBJ2-7, with a possible D match to TRBD2 (5 bases). The germline V and J ends were trimmed by 2 bases and 3 bases, with 17 bases remaining between them. Germline V gene lookup returns CDR1 SNHLY and CDR2 FYNNEI. This CDR3 is built from 16 residues. The CDR3 DNA sequence: TGTGCCAGCAGTGAACAGCCACCTAGCTACTACTACGAGCAGTACTTC. Amino acids: CASSEQPPSYYYEQYF.

J is TRBJ1-3 and V is TRBV27; no reliable D call. Trimming removed 6 bases at V and 11 bases at J, with 17 bases between. The CDR3 extends over 13 amino acids. CDR1 MNHEY and CDR2 SMNVEV come from the germline V gene (reference sequence). CDR3 bases: TGTGCCAGCAGCCCCCCGGGAGGCGGCGCCATATATTTT. Translated, it gives CASSPPGGGAIYF.

CDR3 bases: TGTGCCAGCGGCAGGAGCGGAGAGACCCAGTACTTC. It specifies CASGRSGETQYF. The V gene is TRBV2, the J gene TRBJ2-5; a weak D match, TRBD2 (5 bases). CDR3 length: 12 amino acids. The V gene lost 8 bases and the J gene lost 4 bases, with 11 bases spanning the gap. Germline CDR1 reads SNHLY; CDR2 reads FYNNEI.

The genes are TRBV10-3 and TRBJ2-1, with TRBD2 matching 7 bases. V was pared by 0 bases and J by 4 bases, with 6 bases of the junction left unmatched. There are 16 residues in the CDR3. Germline loops: CDR1 ENHRY, CDR2 SYGVKD. For the CDR3, the DNA is TGTGCCATCAGTGAGTCACCTAGCGGAATATACAATGAGCAGTTCTTC. Amino acids: CAISESPSGIYNEQFF.

Here the CDR3 DNA reads TGTGCCAGCAGCTGGCTGCCGGGACAGGGGAAAGAGACCCAGTACTTC. The encoded protein is CASSWLPGQGKETQYF. This chain uses TRBV28 with TRBJ2-5, with 10 nucleotides matching TRBD1. Unmatched junction bases numbered 10, after V lost 6 bases and J lost 3 bases. Germline values: CDR1 MDHEN, CDR2 SYDVKM. The CDR3 extends over 16 amino acids.

The chain is built from TRBV5-1 and TRBJ2-3; D ambiguous. CDR1 SGHRS and CDR2 YFSETQ come from the germline V gene. Trimming took 0 bases from V and 2 from J, leaving 13 bases between them. This CDR3 has 16 amino acids. The CDR3 reads CASSLDGYGHTDTQYF. The DNA of the CDR3 is TGCGCCAGCAGCTTGGATGGTTATGGGCACACAGATACGCAGTATTTT.